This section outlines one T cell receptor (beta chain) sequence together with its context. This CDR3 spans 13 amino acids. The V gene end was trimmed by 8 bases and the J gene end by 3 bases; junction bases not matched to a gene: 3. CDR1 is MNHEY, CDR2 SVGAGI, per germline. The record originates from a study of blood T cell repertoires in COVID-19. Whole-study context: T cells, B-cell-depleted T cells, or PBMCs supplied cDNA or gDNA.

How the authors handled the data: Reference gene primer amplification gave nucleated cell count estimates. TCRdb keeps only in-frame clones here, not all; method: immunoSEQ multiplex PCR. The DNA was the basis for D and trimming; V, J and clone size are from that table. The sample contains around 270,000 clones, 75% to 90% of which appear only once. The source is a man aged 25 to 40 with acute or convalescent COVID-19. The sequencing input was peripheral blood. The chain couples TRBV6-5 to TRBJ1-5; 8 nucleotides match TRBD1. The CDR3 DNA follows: TGTGCCAGCCGGACAGGGAACAATCAGCCCCAGCATTTT. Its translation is CASRTGNNQPQHF.